This T cell receptor beta chain was observed in a study of T-cell reconstitution after alpha-beta-depleted transplantation in children. Study-level results: At one year after transplant, newly produced T cells mostly accounted for T-cell counts and diversity.

It was with unique molecular identifiers that the TCRbeta library was prepared. TCRdb re-analysed the PCR reads in MiXCR, keeping a single row per CDR3 protein. The table has about 980,000 distinct CDR3 sequences, about 31% seen once; the top ten hold roughly 27%. This clonotype has a handful of counts. Its antigen is undetermined. The sequence was collected from a boy younger than two who had a stem cell transplant for SCID, so the T cells may come from the graft donor. The sequences come from PBMCs, mostly from graft donor cells, collected 360 days after TCRalphabeta/CD19-depleted stem cell transplant.

CDR3 sequence: CASSPKISTGNLNTGELFF. The DNA of the CDR3 is TGTGCCAGCAGCCCCAAGATTTCAACAGGAAATTTGAACACCGGGGAGCTGTTTTTT. The chain combines TRBV11-1 with TRBJ2-2, with D perhaps matching TRBD1 (5 bases). From germline, CDR1 is SGHAT and CDR2 FQDESV (reference sequence). The V gene lost 5 bases and the J gene lost 1 base, with 23 bases spanning the gap. The CDR3 is made up of 19 amino acids.